This is a list of T cell receptor beta chains from one sample in a study of blood T cell repertoires in COVID-19. Using immunoSEQ multiplex PCR, the repertoire was profiled, and TCRdb retains in-frame clones only, with some absent. Among some 73,000 clones, approximately 92% were seen once, and the ten largest hold 6.9%. The sample consisted of peripheral blood. These receptors came from a human donor in a cohort sampled during active COVID-19. CDR3s include the opening cysteine and the closing phenylalanine or tryptophan. A D gene is named only where the DNA matches it firmly. Clone size appears in some rows only: once, few, many, or a class for an expanded clone.

V,size,J,D,CDR3,DNA
TRBV11-2,-,TRBJ1-4,-,CASSLVRPGLSEKLFF,TGTGCCAGCAGCTTAGTCCGTCCGGGTCTTTCTGAAAAACTGTTTTTT
TRBV6-5,-,TRBJ2-3,TRBD2,CASSYFAGGPTDTQYF,TGTGCCAGCAGTTACTTCGCGGGGGGTCCCACAGATACGCAGTATTTT
TRBV25-1,-,TRBJ2-7,-,CASSEWRGSYEQYF,TGTGCCAGCAGTGAATGGAGAGGGTCCTACGAGCAGTACTTC
TRBV21-1,once,TRBJ2-1,-,CASSKLGDRVNDSYPDNEQFF,TGTGCCAGCAGCAAATTAGGGGACAGGGTGAATGACTCCTACCCTGACAATGAGCAGTTCTTC
TRBV19,-,TRBJ2-5,TRBD1,CASSPTGTGLETQYF,TGTGCCAGTAGTCCCACCGGGACAGGGCTGGAGACCCAGTACTTC
TRBV19,-,TRBJ1-1,-,CASSATGNTEAFF,TGTGCCAGTAGTGCCACAGGGAACACTGAAGCTTTCTTT
TRBV5-6,-,TRBJ2-7,-,CASSLGGYDSYEQYF,TGTGCCAGCAGCTTGGGGGGCTACGATTCGTACGAGCAGTACTTC
TRBV29-1,-,TRBJ1-2,TRBD1,CSVGTGAAVGYTF,TGCAGCGTTGGGACAGGGGCCGCGGTTGGCTACACCTTC
TRBV5-1,-,TRBJ2-3,-,CASGPRGADTQYF,TGCGCCAGCGGCCCTCGAGGCGCAGATACGCAGTATTTT
TRBV28,-,TRBJ2-7,-,CASSSPGVEQYF,TGTGCCAGCAGTTCCCCCGGGGTCGAGCAGTACTTC
TRBV5-4,-,TRBJ1-1,-,CASSLRGIAEAFF,TGTGCCAGCAGCTTAAGGGGGATTGCCGAAGCTTTCTTT
TRBV24-1,-,TRBJ2-3,-,CATSDERVDTQYF,TGTGCCACCAGTGATGAGAGGGTGGATACGCAGTATTTT
TRBV19,-,TRBJ1-6,-,CASSFLEVNSPLHF,TGTGCCAGTAGCTTCTTAGAGGTTAATTCACCCCTCCACTTT
TRBV5-1,few,TRBJ2-1,-,CASSLGSPLDEQFF,TGCGCCAGCAGCTTGGGCAGTCCCTTGGATGAGCAGTTCTTC
TRBV4-3,-,TRBJ2-1,TRBD2,CASSQSRAGELAMNRLRQFF,TGCGCCAGCAGCCAATCCCGGGCTGGAGAACTAGCGATGAACCGGTTGCGGCAGTTCTTC
TRBV7-9,-,TRBJ2-7,-,CASSPSSGWGVISEQYF,TGTGCCAGCAGCCCCAGCTCGGGGTGGGGGGTTATATCCGAGCAGTACTTC
TRBV6-2/TRBV6-3,-,TRBJ2-7,TRBD2,CASSLAYPSGVIYEQYF,TGTGCCAGCAGCTTAGCCTATCCCAGCGGGGTGATCTACGAGCAGTACTTC
TRBV9,-,TRBJ2-2,TRBD2,CATGTTPDTGELFF,TGTGCCACCGGGACTACCCCCGACACCGGGGAGCTGTTTTTT
TRBV27,-,TRBJ1-2,TRBD1,CASQGDRERSYTF,TGTGCCAGTCAGGGGGACAGGGAGAGGAGCTACACCTTC
TRBV27,-,TRBJ2-1,TRBD2,CASSNPAAGGGKSYNEQFF,TGTGCCAGCAGCAACCCAGCCGCCGGGGGGGGCAAATCCTACAATGAGCAGTTCTTC
TRBV9,-,TRBJ1-4,-,CASSGDIDEKLFF,TGTGCCAGCAGCGGAGACATCGATGAAAAACTGTTTTTT
TRBV2,-,TRBJ1-4,TRBD1,CASNSDRGPREKLFF,TGTGCCAGCAACTCCGACAGGGGGCCGCGTGAAAAACTGTTTTTT
TRBV9,once,TRBJ1-2,TRBD1,CASSPTGGATDGYTF,TGTGCCAGCAGCCCCACAGGGGGCGCGACGGATGGCTACACCTTC
TRBV23-1,-,TRBJ2-5,TRBD1,CASSQLNYNPDRGIQETQYF,TGCGCCAGCAGTCAATTGAATTATAATCCGGACAGGGGGATCCAAGAGACCCAGTACTTC
TRBV5-1,-,TRBJ2-5,TRBD2,CASSPAGVQETQYF,TGCGCCAGCAGCCCAGCGGGGGTCCAAGAGACCCAGTACTTC
TRBV11-2,-,TRBJ2-1,TRBD2,CASSTLTSGGAGYNEQFF,TGTGCCAGCAGCACGCTGACTAGCGGGGGGGCGGGGTACAATGAGCAGTTCTTC
TRBV19,-,TRBJ1-5,-,CATRGYEDQPQHF,TGTGCAACACGAGGTTATGAGGATCAGCCCCAGCATTTT
TRBV3-1/TRBV3-2,-,TRBJ2-5,TRBD2,CASSQPGGRETQYF,TGTGCCAGCAGCCAGCCGGGGGGGCGGGAGACCCAGTACTTC
TRBV6-2/TRBV6-3,-,TRBJ2-3,TRBD1,CASSYPRTGGIDTDTQYF,TGTGCCAGCAGTTACCCTAGAACAGGGGGCATTGATACAGATACGCAGTATTTT
TRBV10-1,-,TRBJ2-3,-,CASSPGDPTDTQYF,TGCGCCAGCAGCCCGGGGGACCCCACAGATACGCAGTATTTT
TRBV29-1,-,TRBJ1-2,-,CSVGSGVGGYTF,TGCAGCGTGGGGTCGGGAGTGGGTGGCTACACCTTC
TRBV28,once,TRBJ1-2,TRBD1,CASQAPGRTGGKVGYGYTF,TGTGCCAGCCAAGCCCCAGGTCGGACAGGGGGCAAGGTTGGCTATGGCTACACCTTC
TRBV6-5,-,TRBJ1-6,-,CASSYMGSYNSPLHF,TGTGCCAGCAGTTACATGGGCAGTTATAATTCACCCCTCCACTTT
TRBV14,once,TRBJ2-1,TRBD2,CASSQGLASGLAAYNEQFF,TGTGCCAGCAGCCAAGGATTGGCCTCGGGACTAGCGGCCTACAATGAGCAGTTCTTC
TRBV4-2,once,TRBJ1-1,-,CASSQVRGGEAFF,TGTGCCAGCAGCCAAGTTCGGGGTGGTGAAGCTTTCTTT
TRBV12-3/TRBV12-4,-,TRBJ2-1,-,CASSRGSRTWQFF,TGTGCCAGCAGTCGGGGTTCTAGAACGTGGCAGTTCTTC